This is a list of T cell receptor beta chains from one sample in a study of T-cell reconstitution after alpha-beta-depleted transplantation in children. A single record per CDR3 protein comes from TCRdb applying MiXCR to the PCR reads. The sample includes 81,000 or so distinct CDR3 sequences, roughly 16% seen only once; the top ten take 15% to 20%. Specimen: PBMCs, mostly from graft donor cells, collected 180 days after TCRalphabeta/CD19-depleted stem cell transplant. These receptors were obtained from a male patient under 10 years old who had a stem cell transplant for acute lymphoblastic leukemia, so the T cells may come from the graft donor. Both conserved end residues are part of each CDR3. A D gene is named only where the DNA matches it firmly.

j_call,d_call,v_call,cdr3_length,cdr3_aa
TRBJ2-4,.,TRBV7-9,13,CASSQPTGNIQYF
TRBJ2-5,.,TRBV7-9,14,CASSPQGGGETQYF
TRBJ2-5,TRBD2,TRBV29-1,14,CSVQAGGSVETQYF
TRBJ2-1,.,TRBV5-8,10,CASSLDEQFF
TRBJ2-5,.,TRBV7-6,13,CASSLRVLETQYF
TRBJ1-4,TRBD1,TRBV27,16,CASSPRTGASKEKLFF
TRBJ2-3,.,TRBV5-1,14,CASSPAVGTDTQYF
TRBJ1-6,TRBD1,TRBV27,15,CASSFRTGINSPLHF
TRBJ1-2,.,TRBV29-1,11,CSVGGDIGYTF
TRBJ2-2,.,TRBV12-3/TRBV12-4,12,CASSLTLGELFF
TRBJ2-7,.,TRBV6-2/TRBV6-3,14,CASSPPGRTYEQYF
TRBJ2-1,.,TRBV7-9,13,CASSFGPGTGRFF
TRBJ2-3,TRBD2,TRBV5-1,16,CASSTGLALNTDTQYF
TRBJ2-2,TRBD2,TRBV11-1,18,CASSLPTRLAGHTGELFF
TRBJ1-5,TRBD1,TRBV27,14,CASSSRQGTQPQHF
TRBJ1-4,TRBD1,TRBV20-1,14,CSARTTGEGEKLFF
TRBJ1-2,TRBD1,TRBV12-3/TRBV12-4,15,CASSFSRGKAYGYTF
TRBJ2-5,.,TRBV9,17,CASSVGRWWLARETQYF
TRBJ2-5,.,TRBV18,13,CASSPPNQETQYF
TRBJ2-7,TRBD1,TRBV7-2,16,CASSYMDRALAYEQYF
TRBJ2-5,TRBD1,TRBV5-1,15,CASSFQGVTEETQYF
TRBJ2-7,.,TRBV7-2,16,CASSLTWDISSYEQYF
TRBJ2-6,TRBD2,TRBV20-1,16,CSARDAGTSGANVLTF
TRBJ1-1,.,TRBV4-1,14,CASTERGGDTEAFF
TRBJ2-3,TRBD2,TRBV10-3,15,CAISASGGSTDTQYF
TRBJ2-7,TRBD1,TRBV20-1,14,CSTWDRGRPYEQYF
TRBJ2-7,TRBD1,TRBV6-5,18,CASSYSPLEGQDSHEQYF
TRBJ1-1,.,TRBV5-8,11,CATRGRSEAFF
TRBJ2-6,.,TRBV19,15,CASSTAGTGANVLTF
TRBJ1-3,.,TRBV9,15,CASSPYGGSGNTIYF
TRBJ2-3,TRBD2,TRBV6-1,15,CASSRSGEDTDTQYF
TRBJ1-5,TRBD1,TRBV15,15,CATSRDGTGDQPQHF
TRBJ2-5,.,TRBV29-1,15,CSVAEGQNHRETQYF
TRBJ2-1,.,TRBV5-1,12,CASQVGRGEQFF
TRBJ2-5,.,TRBV7-2,14,CASSRGAGQETQYF
TRBJ1-1,.,TRBV12-3/TRBV12-4,11,CASRTGPEAFF
TRBJ2-2,.,TRBV9,13,CASSWANTGELFF
TRBJ2-1,.,TRBV2,14,CTFALWGPYNEQFF
TRBJ2-7,.,TRBV5-1,13,CASSPYNMRTEYF
TRBJ2-5,TRBD1,TRBV29-1,14,CSVVSGTGVETQYF
TRBJ1-5,TRBD1,TRBV20-1,15,CSARVPGQGYQPQHF
TRBJ1-1,TRBD1,TRBV20-1,16,CSVDGQGAFGKGEAFF
TRBJ2-7,.,TRBV5-1,15,CASSWGDRVSYEQYF
TRBJ1-2,.,TRBV7-8,14,CASSSRDPYYGYTF
TRBJ2-1,.,TRBV7-2,11,CASSLNQYPFF